This T cell receptor beta chain was recorded in a study of monozygotic twins with inflammatory bowel disease. Each CDR3 protein gets one entry in TCRdb, which reprocessed the 5' RACE reads and gives no DNA. This table lists around 97,000 distinct CDR3 sequences. The CDR3 is 23 amino acids. The sequence was collected from a human donor with ulcerative colitis or Crohn's disease, or a healthy co-twin of an affected twin (not recorded which). V gene TRBV12-3 or TRBV12-4 combines with J gene TRBJ2-6; TCRdb selects TRBD1, and the lack of DNA leaves this call unchecked. The sequenced material came from blood. This CDR3 reads CASSFVNRVSSFGAKPGANVLTF.